These 10 T cell receptor beta chains originate from one sample sequenced in a study of blood T cell repertoires in COVID-19. The assay was immunoSEQ multiplex PCR, and TCRdb's table has in-frame clones only and misses some. Of about 97,000 clones in the sample, 85% to 90% were seen once. The sample was peripheral blood. The receptor set was obtained from a human donor in a cohort sampled during active COVID-19.

The CDR3 nucleotides are TGCGCCAGCAGCCAAGACACGGGACAGGGGGCCTCTGGGGCCAACGTCCTGACTTTC. Its protein product is CASSQDTGQGASGANVLTF. This rearrangement joins TRBV4-1 to TRBJ2-6, with TRBD1 matching 12 bases. The CDR3 extends over 19 amino acids. With 0 bases clipped from V and 0 bases from J, the junction kept 3 bases outside the gene matches. The germline gives CDR1 MGHRA, CDR2 YSYEKL.

The gene calls are TRBV6-1 and TRBJ2-1; 9 positions agree with TRBD2. CDR3 length equals 16 residues. Germline CDR1 MNHNS, CDR2 SASEGT. With V trimmed by 4 bases and J by 0 bases, 4 bases remained unmatched. CDR3 nucleotide sequence: TGTGCCAGCAGTGGGGCGGGGGGGAGCTCCTACAATGAGCAGTTCTTC. Translated, it gives CASSGAGGSSYNEQFF.

This chain uses TRBV2 with TRBJ2-5, with D unresolved. This CDR3 region has 13 residues. Trimming removed 1 base at V and 6 bases at J, with 9 bases between. Germline V gene lookup returns CDR1 SNHLY and CDR2 FYNNEI. The CDR3 DNA is TGTGCCAGCAGTGAAGACAGTGCACAGACCCAGTACTTC. Protein: CASSEDSAQTQYF.

J is TRBJ1-4 and V is TRBV25-1; no clear D gene. Deletions cut 3 bases from V and 0 bases from J, with 14 bases between. CDR3 size: 17 residues. Germline CDR1 MGHDK, CDR2 SYGVNS. In DNA, the CDR3 is TGTGCCAGCAGTGACCCTAGGAGCCTAACAACTAATGAAAAACTGTTTTTT. Protein: CASSDPRSLTTNEKLFF.

The chain recombines TRBV5-1 with TRBJ1-1; tentative D call: TRBD1 (5 bases). This CDR3 region has 14 residues. Germline CDR1 SGHRS, CDR2 YFSETQ. V gave up 5 bases and J gave up 5 bases, with 16 bases separating them. The CDR3 here is CASRVGRQGTEAFF. CDR3 bases: TGCGCCAGCAGGGTGGGGCGCCAGGGTACTGAAGCTTTCTTT.

J is TRBJ2-3 and V is TRBV5-1; D is possibly TRBD2 (5 bases). V was trimmed by 1 base and J by 2 bases, leaving 8 bases between them. Germline V lookup: CDR1 SGHRS, CDR2 YFSETQ. The CDR3 extends over 14 amino acids. The CDR3 reads CASSLTRFTDTQYF. The CDR3 nucleotides read TGCGCCAGCAGCTTGACTAGATTCACAGATACGCAGTATTTT.

This chain joins TRBV5-5 and TRBJ1-3; TRBD1 aligns across 7 bases. The germline CDR1 and CDR2 sequences are SGHKS and YYEKEE (reference sequence). CDR3 length: 13 amino acids. Unmatched junction bases numbered 5, after V lost 4 bases and J lost 7 bases. The CDR3 sequence is CASSTLQGNTIYF. Here the CDR3 DNA reads TGTGCCAGCAGCACCCTACAGGGGAACACCATATATTTT. Combining the CDR3 with reference TRBV5-5 and TRBJ1-3 gives the whole variable domain DAGVTQSPTHLIKTRGQQVTLRCSPISGHKSVSWYQQVLGQGPQFIFQYYEKEERGRGNFPDRFSARQFPNYSSELNVNALLLGDSALYLCASSTLQGNTIYFGEGSWLTVV.

The gene calls are TRBV7-9 and TRBJ1-5; 7 bases map to TRBD1. Germline assignment: CDR1 SEHNR and CDR2 FQNEAQ (reference sequence). Unmatched junction bases numbered 1, after V lost 3 bases and J lost 5 bases. This CDR3 is built from 13 residues. CDR3 sequence (DNA): TGTGCCAGCAGCTTTGACAGGGATCAGCCCCAGCATTTT. Translation: CASSFDRDQPQHF.

The gene calls are TRBV20-1 and TRBJ2-3; D gene ambiguous. CDR1 is DFQATT and CDR2 is SNEGSKA in the germline V gene (reference sequence). This CDR3 has 14 amino acids. Between the trimmed V and J ends, which lost 3 bases and 5 bases, there was a span of 15 bases. DNA of the CDR3: TGCAGTGCTAGTATTCCACTTCACCGAGATACGCAGTATTTT. As protein: CSASIPLHRDTQYF.

The V call is TRBV7-9, the J call TRBJ2-7; TRBD2 is a possible D gene (6 bases). Germline V lookup: CDR1 SEHNR, CDR2 FQNEAQ (reference sequence). CDR3 length: 14 residues. Trimming cost V 3 bases and J 2 bases, with 11 bases left between them. The CDR3 is CASSFGGNTYEQYF. CDR3 DNA sequence: TGTGCCAGCAGCTTCGGGGGAAATACCTACGAGCAGTACTTC. The whole variable domain, remainder taken from reference TRBV7-9 and TRBJ2-7, is DTGVSQNPRHKITKRGQNVTFRCDPISEHNRLYWYRQTLGQGPEFLTYFQNEAQLEKSRLLSDRFSAERPKGSFSTLEIQRTEQGDSAMYLCASSFGGNTYEQYFGPGTRLTVT.